Listed here are 26 T cell receptor beta chains from one sample, sequenced in a study of regulatory T cells in long-lasting Graves disease. Building the TCR beta libraries relied on iRepertoire HTBI primers, and CDR3 regions underwent Arm-PCR. TCRdb called the multiplex PCR reads again in MiXCR, with one record for every CDR3 protein. Of about 620,000 distinct CDR3 sequences listed, roughly 15% are singletons. Time point: newly diagnosed GD, antithyroid drugs for less than 3 months. RNA isolated from PBMCs was used to make the TCR library. These data were also reused for a study on T cells in Graves' hyperthyroidism and ophthalmopathy.

The specimen comprised peripheral blood mononuclear cells (PBMCs), sampled at new diagnosis, from a patient treated with antithyroid drugs. Receptors were obtained from a woman aged 25-40 years with Graves disease.

This clonotype was observed a few times. The J gene is TRBJ1-1, the V gene TRBV28; D remains ambiguous. The V end was cut by 2 bases, the J end by 6 bases, with 10 bases between. The CDR3 has 13 amino acids. The germline gives CDR1 MDHEN, CDR2 SYDVKM. The CDR3 nucleotides are TGTGCCAGCAGTTTAGGACCTCTACCTGAAGCTTTCTTT. Protein product: CASSLGPLPEAFF.

The chain is built from TRBV29-1 and TRBJ2-1, with D uncertain. This CDR3 has 13 amino acids. The V gene lost 8 bases and the J gene lost 4 bases, with 15 bases spanning the gap. Germline V gene lookup returns CDR1 SQVTM and CDR2 ANQGSEA. The CDR3 protein is CSLRISTYNEQFF. The CDR3 region has the DNA TGCAGCCTGAGGATTTCTACTTACAATGAGCAGTTCTTC.

This clonotype has a handful of counts. The rearrangement links TRBV28 to TRBJ1-4; TRBD1 might be the D (5 bases). The CDR3 runs to 16 residues. CDR1 MDHEN and CDR2 SYDVKM come from the germline V gene. Trimming took off 6 bases at V and 5 bases at J, with 19 bases between the two ends. As DNA, the CDR3 is TGTGCCAGCAGCCCTGCCGGGGCTGCCTCCAATGAAAAACTGTTTTTT. This encodes CASSPAGAASNEKLFF.

At least ten counts were recorded for this clonotype. The V call is TRBV12-3 or TRBV12-4, the J call TRBJ2-5; 12 bases map to TRBD2. CDR3 length: 15 residues. V shed 6 bases and J 5 bases; nucleotides not matched to a gene: 7. The CDR3 spells CASSPSGRELETQYF. The CDR3 DNA sequence: TGTGCCAGCAGCCCTAGCGGGAGGGAACTGGAGACCCAGTACTTC.

The chain links TRBV7-2 to TRBJ2-7, with unresolved D. Germline-derived CDR1 and CDR2 are SGHTA and FQGNSA. Trimming left V 2 bases short and J 2 bases short, with 10 bases between. The CDR3 is 14 residues long. CDR3: CASSLSPGAYEQYF. In DNA, the CDR3 is TGTGCCAGCAGCTTATCGCCTGGGGCCTACGAGCAGTACTTC. Complete variable domain (other parts from reference TRBV7-2 and TRBJ2-7): GAGVSQSPSNKVTEKGKDVELRCDPISGHTALYWYRQSLGQGLEFLIYFQGNSAPDKSGLPSDRFSAERTGGSVSTLTIQRTQQEDSAVYLCASSLSPGAYEQYFGPGTRLTVT.

This clonotype was detected only a few times. This rearrangement joins TRBV7-9 to TRBJ2-5, with TRBD2 matching over 7 bases. The CDR3 contains 17 residues. Per the germline V gene, CDR1 is SEHNR and CDR2 is FQNEAQ (reference sequence). V was pared by 5 bases and J by 5 bases, with 17 bases of the junction left unmatched. DNA for the CDR3: TGTGCCAGCAGCCACCCCGCCCTGCGGGAGATTGCGGAGACCCAGTACTTC. It is translated as CASSHPALREIAETQYF.

CDR3 bases: TGTGCCAGCAGCTTAGCGGGAGGGTTGGGAGATACGCAGTATTTT. It translates to CASSLAGGLGDTQYF. This chain uses TRBV7-2 with TRBJ2-3; the match to TRBD2 covers 7 bases. Per the germline V gene, CDR1 is SGHTA and CDR2 is FQGNSA. The CDR3 sequence is 15 residues long. Trimming removed 0 bases from V and 5 bases from J; junction bases left unmatched: 5.

This clonotype was observed at least ten times. This chain uses TRBV6-1 with TRBJ1-5; no clear D gene. There are 13 residues in the CDR3. Trimming cost V 7 bases and J 3 bases, with 10 bases left between them. CDR1 and CDR2 (germline): MNHNS, SASEGT. The CDR3 bases are TGTGCCAGCATTAGGGCGATCAATCAGCCCCAGCATTTT. Protein: CASIRAINQPQHF.

This clonotype has at least ten counts. The rearrangement uses TRBV7-9 and TRBJ1-5; the match to TRBD1 covers 7 bases. The CDR3 extends over 16 amino acids. Looked up from germline, CDR1 is SEHNR and CDR2 is FQNEAQ (reference sequence). V gave up 5 bases and J gave up 0 bases; unmatched junction bases: 7. DNA for the CDR3: TGTGCCAGCAGCCAACCGACAGGGAATAGCAATCAGCCCCAGCATTTT. Its protein is CASSQPTGNSNQPQHF.

This clonotype was counted at least ten times. This sequence joins TRBV28 and TRBJ1-1, with no clear D. The CDR3 consists of 12 residues. V gave up 3 bases and J gave up 7 bases, with 9 bases separating them. Germline lookup yields CDR1 MDHEN and CDR2 SYDVKM. This chain's CDR3 is CASSLAGLEAFF. The CDR3 coding sequence is TGTGCCAGCAGTTTGGCAGGCCTTGAAGCTTTCTTT.

This clonotype was seen repeatedly, ten times or more. The rearrangement joins TRBV7-3 to TRBJ2-1; D perhaps matches TRBD2 (5 bases). This CDR3 spans 14 amino acids. Germline CDR1 is SGHTA and CDR2 is FQGTGA. Trimming cost V 5 bases and J 5 bases, with 13 bases left between them. The CDR3 reads CASSLSGGDNEQFF. The DNA of the CDR3 is TGTGCCAGCAGCCTCTCTGGAGGTGACAATGAGCAGTTCTTC.

This clonotype was recorded many times. The chain combines TRBV27 with TRBJ1-2; 11 bases agree with TRBD1. J gave up 4 bases and V 6 bases, and 4 bases lay outside the gene matches. The germline V gene has CDR1 MNHEY and CDR2 SMNVEV (reference sequence). The CDR3 has 14 amino acids. The CDR3 spells CASSPGQGGYGYTF. In nucleotides, the CDR3 is TGTGCCAGCAGCCCGGGACAGGGGGGCTATGGCTACACCTTC.

This clonotype appeared many times. The V and J genes are TRBV29-1 and TRBJ2-5, with D possibly being TRBD2 (7 bases). The CDR3 covers 16 residues. The germline V gene has CDR1 SQVTM and CDR2 ANQGSEA. The V gene lost 7 bases and the J gene lost 5 bases, with 26 bases spanning the gap. The CDR3 DNA sequence: TGCAGCGGCGGGGGCGGGAGCATCGTCTTGGGGGAGACCCAGTACTTC. It is translated as CSGGGGSIVLGETQYF.

Many counts were recorded for this clonotype. The chain joins TRBV14 to TRBJ1-2; TRBD1 agrees at 9 bases. Germline CDR1 reads SGHDN; CDR2 reads FVKESK. The CDR3 covers 13 residues. V dropped 2 bases and J dropped 10; count of bases not matched to a gene: 5. The DNA of the CDR3 is TGTGCCAGCAGCCAAATTACAGGGGGCATCTACACCTTC. Its translation is CASSQITGGIYTF.

V is TRBV6-9 and J is TRBJ2-7; D gene uncertain. Germline V CDR1 and CDR2: MNHGY, SVAAGI. V was shortened by 3 bases and J by 0 bases, with 6 bases between the two germline ends. The CDR3 has 13 residues. CDR3 DNA: TGTGCCAGCAGTTACGACCTCTCCTACGAGCAGTACTTC. The encoded protein is CASSYDLSYEQYF.

This clonotype was seen repeatedly, ten times or more. The J gene is TRBJ2-3, the V gene TRBV27; D perhaps matches TRBD2 (6 bases). V was pared by 7 bases and J by 0 bases, with 11 bases between. CDR1 and CDR2 from the germline V gene are MNHEY and SMNVEV (reference sequence). The CDR3 length is 14 residues. In DNA form, the CDR3 reads TGTGCCAGCACACTCGGGAGTAGCACAGATACGCAGTATTTT. Encoded protein: CASTLGSSTDTQYF.

In this sample, this clonotype turned up many times. J is TRBJ2-7 and V is TRBV2; 7 bases agree with TRBD1. The V segment lost 6 bases and the J segment 6 bases; nucleotides outside the gene matches: 2. The CDR3 is 11 amino acids. The germline CDR1 and CDR2 sequences are SNHLY and FYNNEI. In nucleotides, the CDR3 is TGTGCCAGCAGCGACAGGGTCGAGCAGTACTTC. Protein product: CASSDRVEQYF.

The chain links TRBV7-2 to TRBJ1-4; a weak D match, TRBD1 (5 bases). The CDR3 runs 15 residues. Germline CDR1 is SGHTA and CDR2 is FQGNSA. Trimming cost V 6 bases and J 4 bases, with 15 bases left between them. CDR3 loop: CASRPSGTLNEKLFF. DNA for the CDR3: TGTGCCAGCAGACCCTCAGGGACCCTTAATGAAAAACTGTTTTTT.

This clonotype was recorded many times. CDR3 coding DNA: TGTGCCAGTATACAGGGAAACTCCTACAATGAGCAGTTCTTC. It specifies CASIQGNSYNEQFF. The chain uses TRBV7-9 and TRBJ2-1, with a tentative D call TRBD1 (6 bases). V was trimmed by 9 bases and J by 0 bases, leaving 12 bases between them. Germline V gives CDR1 SEHNR, CDR2 FQNEAQ (reference sequence). This CDR3 comprises 14 residues.

This clonotype was counted ten times or more. The rearrangement joins TRBV27 to TRBJ2-7, with 10 positions matching TRBD1. Looked up from germline, CDR1 is MNHEY and CDR2 is SMNVEV (reference sequence). The V and J ends lost 6 bases and 0 bases, in that order; junction bases with no gene match: 5. The CDR3 is 15 residues long. As DNA, the CDR3 is TGTGCCAGCAGCCCTAGGACAGGGGGCTCCTACGAGCAGTACTTC. It codes for CASSPRTGGSYEQYF.

The V call is TRBV7-2, the J call TRBJ2-7; D not resolved. V was clipped by 2 bases and J by 1 base, with 12 bases between them. Germline V gives CDR1 SGHTA, CDR2 FQGNSA. The CDR3 is 15 amino acids. The CDR3 loop is CASSLTAGPSYEQYF. In DNA, the CDR3 is TGTGCCAGCAGCTTAACGGCAGGACCTTCCTACGAGCAGTACTTC.

V gene TRBV7-9 combines with J gene TRBJ2-5, with D unclear. With 3 bases removed from V and 3 bases from J, the gap between germline ends came to 8 bases. The CDR3 runs 13 residues. Germline assignment: CDR1 SEHNR and CDR2 FQNEAQ (reference sequence). The CDR3 sequence is CASSFSKEETQYF. The CDR3 DNA follows: TGTGCCAGCAGCTTCTCCAAAGAAGAGACCCAGTACTTC.

This clonotype was recorded many times. This chain uses TRBV10-3 with TRBJ2-7; TRBD2 is a possible D gene (6 bases). Germline CDR1 ENHRY, CDR2 SYGVKD. The CDR3 is 15 amino acids. V shed 1 base and J shed 6 bases, with 16 bases lying between them. In DNA, the CDR3 is TGTGCCATCAGTGAGTGGGGGGAGAGGACTGGCGAGCAGTACTTC. Residues: CAISEWGERTGEQYF.

The table lists this clonotype with many counts. The CDR3 loop is CASSSKQGSYGYTF. The CDR3 DNA reads TGTGCCAGCAGCTCAAAGCAGGGATCCTATGGCTACACCTTC. V is TRBV11-2 and J is TRBJ1-2, with D possibly being TRBD1 (5 bases). This CDR3 contains 14 residues. From germline, CDR1 is SGHAT and CDR2 FQNNGV. Trimming removed 4 bases at V and 4 bases at J, with 13 bases between.

This clonotype occurred a few times. The V and J genes are TRBV7-3 and TRBJ2-3; D is uncertain. The germline gives CDR1 SGHTA, CDR2 FQGTGA. V lost 4 bases to trimming and J lost 2 bases, with 13 bases between them. The CDR3 is 15 residues long. The DNA of the CDR3 is TGTGCCAGCAGCTCCTCTCAGAACCCCACAGATACGCAGTATTTT. It translates to CASSSSQNPTDTQYF.

This clonotype showed up many times. This chain uses TRBV5-1 with TRBJ2-7; D possibly corresponds to TRBD2 (6 bases). The CDR3 loop spans 15 amino acids. From germline, CDR1 is SGHRS and CDR2 YFSETQ. V lost 1 base and J 3 bases, leaving 14 bases between the germline ends. The CDR3 loop reads CASSLSGSIIYEQYF. In DNA, the CDR3 is TGCGCCAGCAGCTTGTCCGGGAGTATTATCTACGAGCAGTACTTC. Based on the CDR3 plus reference TRBV5-1 and TRBJ2-7, the full variable domain is KAGVTQTPRYLIKTRGQQVTLSCSPISGHRSVSWYQQTPGQGLQFLFEYFSETQRNKGNFPGRFSGRQFSNSRSEMNVSTLELGDSALYLCASSLSGSIIYEQYFGPGTRLTVT.